Listed below are T cell receptor beta chains from one sample, sequenced in a study of T cell responses to AZD1222 COVID-19 vaccine. Measured with immunoSEQ multiplex PCR; TCRdb has only the in-frame clones, and not every one. The sample includes some 150,000 clones, around 90% of them seen just once. Here the sequenced sample was peripheral blood, taken on day 0 of AZD1222 vaccination. Every receptor here comes from an adult in good health. Both conserved end residues are part of each CDR3. D genes are given only for firm matches. Only part of the rows carry a size: once, few, many, or a class if the clone is expanded.

size,D,J,V,DNA,CDR3
NA,NA,TRBJ2-5,TRBV15,TGTGCCACCAGCAGAGATTTTTTAAGTGCAGAGACCCAGTACTTC,CATSRDFLSAETQYF
NA,NA,TRBJ2-7,TRBV6-2/TRBV6-3,TGTGCCAGCAGTTTTTTCGGGACACCCTCCTACGAGCAGTACTTC,CASSFFGTPSYEQYF
NA,NA,TRBJ1-5,TRBV11-2,TGTGCCAGCAGCCTGGGGGGGAGCAATCAGCCCCAGCATTTT,CASSLGGSNQPQHF
NA,NA,TRBJ1-2,TRBV3-1/TRBV3-2,TGTGCCAGCACCCAAAAACCCCATTCGTTCGGCTATGGCTACACCTTC,CASTQKPHSFGYGYTF
NA,NA,TRBJ1-5,TRBV2,TGTGCCAGCAGTGAAGGGGGCGATCAGCCCCAGCATTTT,CASSEGGDQPQHF
NA,NA,TRBJ1-2,TRBV28,TGTGCCAGCAGTTGGGACCCCAGGGAAGACTATGGCTACACCTTC,CASSWDPREDYGYTF
NA,TRBD1,TRBJ2-1,TRBV9,TGTGCCAGCAGCGAACATCCGGGACAGGTAAATGAGCAGTTCTTC,CASSEHPGQVNEQFF
NA,NA,TRBJ1-2,TRBV6-2/TRBV6-3,TGTGCCAGCAGTTCAGGGTTTGGCTATGGCTACACCTTC,CASSSGFGYGYTF
NA,NA,TRBJ1-4,TRBV7-6,TGTGCCAGCAGCTTATCAACTAATGAAAAACTGTTTTTT,CASSLSTNEKLFF
NA,TRBD2,TRBJ2-1,TRBV6-2/TRBV6-3,TGTGCCAGCAGTTACGTTCAGCGGGAGTTCGATGAGCAGTTCTTC,CASSYVQREFDEQFF
NA,TRBD2,TRBJ2-7,TRBV27,TGTGCCAGCAGGGACCCTAGCGGGAGGCTTTACGAGCAGTACTTC,CASRDPSGRLYEQYF
NA,TRBD1,TRBJ2-7,TRBV7-2,TGTGCCAGCAGCTTTTCCGGGACAGGGACCCACGAGCAGTACTTC,CASSFSGTGTHEQYF
NA,TRBD1,TRBJ2-7,TRBV19,TGTGCCAGTGCCCCGGACAGGGACTACGAGCAGTACTTC,CASAPDRDYEQYF
NA,TRBD1,TRBJ2-1,TRBV6-6,TGTGCCAGCAGCTCTGGGACAGGGAATGAGCAGTTCTTC,CASSSGTGNEQFF
NA,NA,TRBJ1-1,TRBV4-3,TGCGCCAGCAGCCCCGATGGGGAGTCGAACACTGAAGCTTTCTTT,CASSPDGESNTEAFF
NA,NA,TRBJ2-3,TRBV6-2/TRBV6-3,TGTGCCAGCAGTTTGGGGCCAGATACGCAGTATTTT,CASSLGPDTQYF
few,NA,TRBJ2-1,TRBV27,TGTGCCAGCAGTCCCTTCTCAGTGGGTAAAAATGAGCAGTTCTTC,CASSPFSVGKNEQFF
NA,TRBD1,TRBJ1-4,TRBV4-1,TGCGCCAGCAGCCAGGTCGGGACAGCACTGTTTTTT,CASSQVGTALFF
few,TRBD1,TRBJ1-2,TRBV5-6,TGTGCCAGCAGTCAGGGGACAGGGGGCTATGGCTACACCTTC,CASSQGTGGYGYTF
NA,NA,TRBJ1-5,TRBV4-1,TGCGCCAGCAGCCCTTTTGACAGAAACAATCAGCCCCAGCATTTT,CASSPFDRNNQPQHF
NA,TRBD1,TRBJ1-2,TRBV29-1,TGCAGCGTTGCGCCGGGGACAGGGCATGGCTACACCTTC,CSVAPGTGHGYTF
once,TRBD1,TRBJ2-7,TRBV4-3,TGCGCCAGCAGCCAAGGGGCTAGGGACAGGTCGTACGAGCAGTACTTC,CASSQGARDRSYEQYF
NA,TRBD2,TRBJ2-1,TRBV27,TGTGCCAGCAGTTTATTGGCTAGCGGGGTGAGCTCCTACAATGAGCAGTTCTTC,CASSLLASGVSSYNEQFF
NA,NA,TRBJ2-1,TRBV20-1,TGCAGTGCTAAAGGCCTTCAGGGGCAGTTCTTC,CSAKGLQGQFF
NA,NA,TRBJ2-3,TRBV4-3,TGCGCCAGCAGCCAAGATATGGACCCCTTCCGACCAGATACGCAGTATTTT,CASSQDMDPFRPDTQYF
NA,NA,TRBJ1-3,TRBV6-5,TGTGCCAGCAGTTATAGCCGGGGTGGAAACACCATATATTTT,CASSYSRGGNTIYF
NA,NA,TRBJ1-5,TRBV7-8,TGTGCCAGCAGCGCTGACAGGAATCAGCCCCAGCATTTT,CASSADRNQPQHF
once,TRBD1,TRBJ1-1,TRBV13,TGTGCCAGCAGCCCCCGGGACAGGTCGAACACTGAAGCTTTCTTT,CASSPRDRSNTEAFF
NA,NA,TRBJ1-2,TRBV4-3,TGCGCCAGCAGCCCTTATTGGGGCAGGGCGGCCTATGGCTACACCTTC,CASSPYWGRAAYGYTF